Presented here are 24 T cell receptor beta chains from one specimen sequenced in a study of blood T cell repertoires in COVID-19. TCRdb keeps only in-frame clones here, not all; method: immunoSEQ multiplex PCR. The sample contains around 19,000 clones, around nine tenths of which appear only once. Material: peripheral blood. The source is a human donor in a cohort sampled during active COVID-19. The donor label of this sample is uncertain.

V gene TRBV6-6 combines with J gene TRBJ2-5; the D is unclear. V lost 2 bases, J lost 2 bases, and 6 bases lay in between. Germline lookup yields CDR1 MNHNY and CDR2 SVGAGI (reference sequence). The CDR3 length is 13 residues. The CDR3, as DNA: TGTGCCAGCAGTTACGTGCAGCAAGAGACCCAGTACTTC. Translation gives CASSYVQQETQYF.

This clone was detected a few times. The gene calls are TRBV5-1 and TRBJ2-7; 9 bases line up with TRBD2. With 5 bases clipped from V and 4 bases from J, the junction kept 10 bases outside the gene matches. This CDR3 is built from 15 residues. The germline V gene encodes CDR1 SGHRS and CDR2 YFSETQ. CDR3 bases: TGCGCCAGCAGGACCGGGACTAGCTTTGAGTACGAGCAGTACTTC. This codes for CASRTGTSFEYEQYF.

The chain carries TRBV5-4 and TRBJ1-1, with 8 positions matching TRBD1. This CDR3 has 18 residues. The ends lost 4 bases at V and 3 bases at J; junction bases unmatched: 17. Per the germline V gene, CDR1 is SGHNT and CDR2 is YYREEE (reference sequence). The CDR3 sequence is CASSPGSGGGLADTEAFF. CDR3 bases: TGTGCCAGCAGCCCGGGGTCAGGGGGCGGGTTGGCTGACACTGAAGCTTTCTTT.

V is TRBV5-1 and J is TRBJ2-7, with a possible D match to TRBD2 (5 bases). CDR3 length: 14 residues. The germline V and J ends were trimmed by 5 bases and 2 bases, with 14 bases remaining between them. Germline values: CDR1 SGHRS, CDR2 YFSETQ. CDR3 DNA: TGCGCCAGCAGAGGAACCAGCGGAACCTACGAGCAGTACTTC. It yields the protein CASRGTSGTYEQYF.

This clone was detected only a few times. The chain joins TRBV2 to TRBJ2-7, with TRBD1 matching over 10 bases. The length of the CDR3 is 14 residues. Germline-derived CDR1 and CDR2 are SNHLY and FYNNEI. V trimming: 3 bases; J trimming: 4 bases; junction bases outside the gene matches: 3. In nucleotides, the CDR3 is TGTGCCAGCAGTGAGGACAGGGGGAATTACGAGCAGTACTTC. Encoded protein: CASSEDRGNYEQYF.

This sequence joins TRBV18 and TRBJ2-7; 8 positions agree with TRBD1. The CDR3 consists of 12 residues. Losses at the gene ends were 6 bases for V and 7 bases for J; bases not matched to a gene: 5. Germline V gene lookup returns CDR1 KGHSH and CDR2 LQKENI. The CDR3 loop reads CASSRTGYEQYF. For the CDR3, the DNA is TGTGCCAGCTCGCGGACAGGGTATGAGCAGTACTTC.

This chain uses TRBV21-1 with TRBJ2-1; TRBD1, the table's D call, was not compared with the DNA. TRBV21-1 is noted as a pseudogene. This CDR3 has 16 residues. The CDR3 spells CASSKVVRQGFHEQFF. DNA of the CDR3: TGTGCCAGCAGCAAAGTGGTCCGACAGGGGTTCCATGAGCAGTTCTTC.

This chain uses TRBV18 with TRBJ2-7, with D perhaps matching TRBD1 (5 bases). Per germline, CDR1 KGHSH and CDR2 LQKENI. The CDR3 runs 15 residues. V was trimmed by 6 bases and J by 3 bases, leaving 18 bases between them. CDR3 nucleotide sequence: TGTGCCAGCTCTCGAACTACTGACAGCCGCTACGAGCAGTACTTC. It is translated as CASSRTTDSRYEQYF.

The chain recombines TRBV5-6 with TRBJ1-2; the match to TRBD1 covers 9 bases. From germline, CDR1 is SGHDT and CDR2 YYEEEE. CDR3 length: 14 amino acids. After removal of 6 bases from V and 3 bases from J, the junction contained 6 bases not matched to a gene. The CDR3 coding sequence is TGTGCCAGCAATACAGGGGGCGGGGACTATGGCTACACCTTC. Encoded protein: CASNTGGGDYGYTF.

J is TRBJ2-2 and V is TRBV19; TRBD2 matches at 7 bases. V trimming: 6 bases; J trimming: 0 bases; junction bases outside the gene matches: 10. The CDR3 totals 17 residues. Germline CDR1 reads LNHDA; CDR2 reads SQIVND (reference sequence). The CDR3 sequence is CASSPRLAVTNTGELFF. DNA of the CDR3: TGTGCCAGTAGCCCCCGGCTAGCGGTCACGAACACCGGGGAGCTGTTTTTT.

CDR3 sequence (DNA): TGTGCCAGCAGCGTAGATCCGGTAGAGGGTGGCTACACCTTC. It encodes CASSVDPVEGGYTF. The chain employs TRBV9 and TRBJ1-2; no definite D call. Trimming shortened V by 0 bases and J by 7 bases, and 13 bases separated the two germline ends. Per the germline V gene, CDR1 is SGDLS and CDR2 is YYNGEE. CDR3 length: 14 residues.

This clone was picked up a small number of times. V and J are TRBV20-1 and TRBJ1-1; no clear D gene. CDR1 and CDR2 (germline): DFQATT, SNEGSKA (reference sequence). This CDR3 contains 11 residues. Trimming cost V 7 bases and J 5 bases, with 11 bases left between them. In nucleotides, the CDR3 is TGCAGTGGTCCCGCGGGAACTGAAGCTTTCTTT. Amino acid sequence: CSGPAGTEAFF.

The J gene is TRBJ2-7, the V gene TRBV19; 11 bases map to TRBD2. In germline, CDR1 is LNHDA, CDR2 SQIVND (reference sequence). The length of the CDR3 is 15 residues. V dropped 3 bases and J dropped 1; count of bases not matched to a gene: 2. This CDR3 is CASSILAGGSYEQYF. DNA of the CDR3: TGTGCCAGTAGTATTCTAGCGGGAGGTTCCTACGAGCAGTACTTC. The complete variable domain, with remaining parts taken from reference TRBV19 and TRBJ2-7, reads DGGITQSPKYLFRKEGQNVTLSCEQNLNHDAMYWYRQDPGQGLRLIYYSQIVNDFQKGDIAEGYSVSREKKESFPLTVTSAQKNPTAFYLCASSILAGGSYEQYFGPGTRLTVT.

This clone was observed a handful of times. This chain links TRBV28 with TRBJ1-1; D gene unclear. This CDR3 is built from 12 residues. Trimming took off 7 bases at V and 1 base at J, with 7 bases between the two ends. The germline V gene encodes CDR1 MDHEN and CDR2 SYDVKM. The CDR3 reads CASNSGNTEAFF. The DNA of the CDR3 is TGTGCCAGCAACTCAGGGAACACTGAAGCTTTCTTT.

CDR3 in DNA: TGTGCCAGCAGAATAGGGGCGGGGGGCGATGGCTACACCTTC. It is translated as CASRIGAGGDGYTF. V and J are TRBV6-5 and TRBJ1-2; D is possibly TRBD1 (6 bases). CDR3 length: 14 amino acids. The ends were cut back, 6 bases at V and 6 bases at J, with 17 bases in the middle. Germline CDR1 and CDR2: MNHEY and SVGAGI.

The CDR3 DNA follows: TGTGCCAGCAGCCAAGATGGACTAGCGGGAGCCCCCCGGGGTGAGCAGTTCTTC. Its protein is CASSQDGLAGAPRGEQFF. The chain links TRBV4-2 to TRBJ2-1; 13 bases agree with TRBD2. CDR1 and CDR2 from the germline V gene are LGHNA and YNFKEQ. J lost 9 bases, V lost 0 bases, and 11 bases had no gene match. The CDR3 sequence is 18 residues long.

J is TRBJ2-7 and V is TRBV11-2, with 7 positions matching TRBD2. Germline V lookup: CDR1 SGHAT, CDR2 FQNNGV. V dropped 5 bases and J dropped 3; count of bases not matched to a gene: 10. CDR3 length: 15 amino acids. CDR3 protein: CASSPSTSGGYEQYF. CDR3 bases: TGTGCCAGCAGCCCGAGCACATCGGGGGGCTACGAGCAGTACTTC.

The V and J genes are TRBV5-4 and TRBJ2-1; 10 bases agree with TRBD1. Trimming took 3 bases from V and 6 from J; bases not matched to a gene: 3. The CDR3 runs 14 residues. Germline V gene data show CDR1 as SGHNT and CDR2 as YYREEE (reference sequence). The CDR3 DNA reads TGTGCCAGCAGCTCCCGGGACAGGGGCAATGAGCAGTTCTTC. Protein sequence: CASSSRDRGNEQFF.

The CDR3 protein is CASRPFGTARGNQPQHF. DNA of the CDR3: TGTGCCAGCAGGCCCTTCGGGACAGCCCGAGGCAATCAGCCCCAGCATTTT. The chain has TRBV27 and TRBJ1-5; TRBD1 aligns across 7 bases. The CDR3 is 17 amino acids. Trimming cost V 6 bases and J 2 bases; bases outside gene matches: 13. Germline loops: CDR1 MNHEY, CDR2 SMNVEV (reference sequence).

This chain connects TRBV5-4 to TRBJ2-5; TRBD2 matches 7 bases. CDR1 and CDR2 (germline): SGHNT, YYREEE (reference sequence). Losses at the gene ends were 4 bases for V and 4 bases for J; bases not matched to a gene: 16. The CDR3 runs 17 residues. The CDR3 spells CASSPSRDYRDGETQYF. In DNA, the CDR3 is TGTGCCAGCAGCCCTAGCCGGGACTACCGGGATGGAGAGACCCAGTACTTC. The full variable domain, in which reference TRBV5-4 and TRBJ2-5 provide the parts outside the CDR3, is ETGVTQSPTHLIKTRGQQVTLRCSSQSGHNTVSWYQQALGQGPQFIFQYYREEENGRGNFPPRFSGLQFPNYSSELNVNALELDDSALYLCASSPSRDYRDGETQYFGPGTRLLVL.

The J gene is TRBJ2-7, the V gene TRBV10-2, with 7 nucleotides matching TRBD1. Germline CDR1 and CDR2: WSHSY and SAAADI. J lost 5 bases, V lost 6 bases, and 7 bases had no gene match. The CDR3 extends over 13 amino acids. This chain's CDR3 is CASSRQGAHEQYF. The CDR3 nucleotides are TGCGCCAGCAGCAGACAGGGTGCCCACGAGCAGTACTTC.

The chain joins TRBV30 to TRBJ1-2, with a tentative D call TRBD1 (6 bases). V lost 3 bases to trimming and J lost 8 bases, with 13 bases between them. This CDR3 contains 12 residues. Per the germline V gene, CDR1 is GTSNPN and CDR2 is SVGIG (reference sequence). The CDR3 nucleotides read TGTGCCTGGAGGTTGACAGGCCGAGGCTACACCTTC. Translating gives CAWRLTGRGYTF. Supplemented by reference TRBV30 and TRBJ1-2, the full variable domain reads SQTIHQWPATLVQPVGSPLSLECTVEGTSNPNLYWYRQAAGRGLQLLFYSVGIGQISSEVPQNLSASRPQDRQFILSSKKLLLSDSGFYLCAWRLTGRGYTFGSGTRLTVV.

The J gene is TRBJ2-7, the V gene TRBV10-3, with D possibly being TRBD1 (5 bases). The V gene's germline CDR1 is ENHRY and CDR2 SYGVKD. The CDR3 spans 15 residues. V gave up 1 base and J gave up 2 bases, with 12 bases separating them. In nucleotides, the CDR3 is TGTGCCATCAGTGAGTTTGACAGTTCAACCTACGAGCAGTACTTC. This codes for CAISEFDSSTYEQYF.

The rearrangement links TRBV28 to TRBJ1-3, with D perhaps matching TRBD1 (6 bases). CDR3 length: 17 residues. The ends were cut back, 6 bases at V and 4 bases at J, with 22 bases in the middle. CDR1 and CDR2 (germline): MDHEN, SYDVKM. The DNA for the CDR3 is TGTGCCAGCAGAAATCCACAGGGTACGGGCGGGGGAAACACCATATATTTT. Its translation: CASRNPQGTGGGNTIYF.